Each of the 29 T cell receptor beta chains below was sequenced from the same sample in a study of post-analysis software for immune sequencing data. Study results and caveats: Included in a set of roughly five TRBV segments more frequent in patients than controls were TRBV5-6, TRBV5-1 and TRBV20-1.

What these receptors recognize is not known. cDNA libraries for TCR beta contained unique molecular identifiers. TCRdb re-derived calls from the PCR reads in MiXCR, one entry per CDR3 protein. Here the sample spans under 900,000 distinct CDR3 sequences, 53% being singletons. The sample taken for sequencing was blood. These receptors all stem from a girl under 18 with multiple sclerosis.

The chain couples TRBV9 to TRBJ2-1; TRBD2 matches 11 bases. The CDR3 spans 15 residues. Germline V gene data show CDR1 as SGDLS and CDR2 as YYNGEE. Germline trimming cut 0 bases from V and 8 bases from J; bases unmatched to any gene: 4. The CDR3 sequence is CASSVDLLAGDEQFF. In nucleotides, the CDR3 is TGTGCCAGCAGCGTAGATTTACTAGCGGGAGATGAGCAGTTCTTC. Drawing the rest from reference TRBV9 and TRBJ2-1, the complete variable domain is DSGVTQTPKHLITATGQRVTLRCSPRSGDLSVYWYQQSLDQGLQFLIQYYNGEERAKGNILERFSAQQFPDLHSELNLSSLELGDSALYFCASSVDLLAGDEQFFGPGTRLTVL.

V usage is TRBV15 and J usage is TRBJ2-3; TRBD1 aligns across 7 bases. The trim removed 8 bases at V and 0 bases at J, leaving 5 bases unmatched. The CDR3 is 14 residues long. Looked up from germline, CDR1 is LNHNV and CDR2 is YYDKDF (reference sequence). CDR3 region: CATGTGASTDTQYF. The CDR3 DNA reads TGTGCCACCGGCACAGGGGCTAGCACAGATACGCAGTATTTT.

The chain is built from TRBV7-9 and TRBJ2-7; TRBD1 matches 7 bases. V was pared by 6 bases and J by 6 bases, with 14 bases of the junction left unmatched. The CDR3 is made up of 15 amino acids. Looked up from germline, CDR1 is SEHNR and CDR2 is FQNEAQ (reference sequence). The CDR3, as DNA: TGTGCCAGCAGTTCAGAGGGGGCGATACGTGGCGAGCAGTACTTC. Its protein product is CASSSEGAIRGEQYF.

V gene TRBV4-2 combines with J gene TRBJ2-5; perhaps TRBD2 as D (5 bases). The J call could be wrong; TRBJ2-7 is a better fit for the DNA end. This CDR3 is built from 16 residues. Germline values: CDR1 LGHNA, CDR2 YNFKEQ. This CDR3 reads CASSQDVGVGGAEQYF. CDR3 coding DNA: TGTGCCAGCAGCCAAGATGTAGGAGTAGGAGGAGCCGAGCAGTACTTC.

This clonotype was detected only a few times. This CDR3 is CASSPGQLLSTDTQYF. The DNA for the CDR3 is TGTGCCAGCAGCCCCGGACAGCTTTTGAGCACAGATACGCAGTATTTT. The rearrangement joins TRBV7-3 to TRBJ2-3, with D maybe TRBD1 (6 bases). The CDR3 consists of 16 residues. V lost 5 bases to trimming and J lost 0 bases, with 15 bases between them. The germline V gene encodes CDR1 SGHTA and CDR2 FQGTGA.

This clonotype was detected a few times. The chain has TRBV6-2 or TRBV6-3 and TRBJ1-6; no firm D call. The ends were cut back, 4 bases at V and 2 bases at J, with 9 bases in the middle. The CDR3 runs to 15 residues. Germline V gene lookup returns CDR1 MNHEY and CDR2 SVGEGT. This CDR3 reads CASSSGSTYNSPLHF. As DNA, the CDR3 is TGTGCCAGCAGTTCGGGCTCGACCTATAATTCACCCCTCCACTTT.

V gene TRBV7-2 combines with J gene TRBJ2-3, with no clear D. Trimming took off 3 bases at V and 2 bases at J, with 12 bases between the two ends. The CDR3 covers 15 residues. Germline V gives CDR1 SGHTA, CDR2 FQGNSA. DNA for the CDR3: TGTGCCAGCAGCTTTCTCACTACCGACACAGATACGCAGTATTTT. This translates into CASSFLTTDTDTQYF.

The genes are TRBV5-1 and TRBJ2-7; D is perhaps TRBD2 (6 bases). CDR1 and CDR2 from the germline V gene are SGHRS and YFSETQ. V lost 0 bases to trimming and J lost 0 bases, with 7 bases between them. The CDR3 length is 14 residues. CDR3 region: CASSLGDFSYEQYF. CDR3 DNA sequence: TGCGCCAGCAGCTTGGGGGACTTCTCCTACGAGCAGTACTTC.

This clonotype was picked up a small number of times. This chain uses TRBV12-3 or TRBV12-4 with TRBJ2-1; D perhaps matches TRBD2 (5 bases). The V end was cut by 6 bases, the J end by 10 bases, with 16 bases between. The CDR3 consists of 13 residues. CDR3 bases: TGTGCCAGCAGCCGTGGGAGTTCCTACGAGCAGTTCTTC. Amino acids: CASSRGSSYEQFF.

The gene calls are TRBV25-1 and TRBJ2-5; no clear D. The V end lost 5 bases, the J end lost 7 bases, and 5 bases lay between the germline ends. Germline V CDR1 and CDR2: MGHDK, SYGVNS. The CDR3 length is 10 residues. The CDR3 loop reads CASSKGTQYF. The CDR3, as DNA: TGTGCCAGCAGTAAGGGGACCCAGTACTTC.

The rearrangement joins TRBV20-1 to TRBJ2-7; weak D call: TRBD1 (5 bases). The V end lost 3 bases, the J end lost 6 bases, and 15 bases lay between the germline ends. Germline V gene sequence: CDR1 DFQATT, CDR2 SNEGSKA (reference sequence). This CDR3 comprises 13 residues. The CDR3 DNA is TGCAGTGCTAGTATTTCAGGGATGGGCGAGCAGTACTTC. Translating gives CSASISGMGEQYF.

The V gene is TRBV6-6, the J gene TRBJ2-5; D might be TRBD1 or TRBD2, each matching 6 bases. The germline V gene encodes CDR1 MNHNY and CDR2 SVGAGI (reference sequence). V was trimmed by 4 bases and J by 2 bases, leaving 17 bases between them. The CDR3 is 16 residues long. Written as DNA, the CDR3 is TGTGCCAGCAGTTTTAGAGGGGGGCAGGGGCAAGAGACCCAGTACTTC. Amino acid sequence: CASSFRGGQGQETQYF.

This sequence joins TRBV29-1 and TRBJ2-5; 9 nucleotides align to TRBD1. The DNA matches TRBJ2-7 better at its end, which makes the J call doubtful. The CDR3 is 12 amino acids. From germline, CDR1 is SQVTM and CDR2 ANQGSEA. CDR3 in amino acids: CSGRQGAYEQYF. The CDR3 region has the DNA TGCAGCGGGAGACAGGGGGCCTACGAGCAGTACTTC.

A remark on this clonotype: Being one base from a much bigger clone, this may be a read error. The V gene is TRBV29-1, the J gene TRBJ2-7, with no clear D. V was shortened by 1 base and J by 3 bases, with 7 bases between the two germline ends. Germline CDR1 is SQVTM and CDR2 is ANQGSEA. The CDR3 is 12 amino acids. The CDR3 spells CSVEVNNYEQYF. CDR3 in DNA: TGCAGCGTTGAAGTAAACAACTACGAGCAGTACTTC.

This clonotype has a handful of counts. The chain recombines TRBV5-1 with TRBJ2-7; TRBD2 matches at 13 bases. The CDR3 sequence is 15 residues long. J gave up 2 bases and V 4 bases, and 3 bases lay outside the gene matches. CDR1 SGHRS and CDR2 YFSETQ come from the germline V gene. Here the CDR3 reads CASSEGLAGPYEQYF. CDR3 DNA sequence: TGCGCCAGCAGCGAGGGACTAGCGGGACCCTACGAGCAGTACTTC.

This clonotype was seen more than once but under ten times. The chain joins TRBV12-5 to TRBJ2-3, with TRBD2 identical over 9 bases. Looked up from germline, CDR1 is LGHNT and CDR2 is FRNRAP. Germline trimming cut 2 bases from V and 0 bases from J; bases unmatched to any gene: 9. This CDR3 has 18 residues. Here the CDR3 DNA reads TGTGCTAGTGGTTTGCCCACGATGGGACTAGCAAGCACAGATACGCAGTATTTT. It is translated as CASGLPTMGLASTDTQYF.

This clonotype appeared once. The gene calls are TRBV7-2 and TRBJ2-1; 11 bases are shared with TRBD2. The DNA end favors TRBJ2-7, so the J call may be wrong. Germline V gene sequence: CDR1 SGHTA, CDR2 FQGNSA. The CDR3 loop spans 17 amino acids. Written as DNA, the CDR3 is TGTGCCAGCAGCTTCAAAGGACTAGCGGGCCTTTACAATGAGCAGTACTTC. Residues: CASSFKGLAGLYNEQYF.

The rearrangement uses TRBV4-2 and TRBJ1-2; tentative D call: TRBD1 (5 bases). V was trimmed by 2 bases and J by 4 bases, leaving 8 bases between them. In germline, CDR1 is LGHNA, CDR2 YNFKEQ. CDR3 length: 13 residues. The CDR3 sequence is CASSQTGFYGYTF. For the CDR3, the DNA is TGTGCCAGCAGCCAAACAGGATTCTATGGCTACACCTTC.

The chain employs TRBV12-3 or TRBV12-4 and TRBJ1-2; a possible D gene is TRBD1 (6 bases). CDR3 length: 15 amino acids. V was clipped by 4 bases and J by 2 bases, with 14 bases between them. The chain's CDR3 is CASSSGDKRNYGYTF. The CDR3 region has the DNA TGTGCCAGCAGTTCCGGGGACAAGAGGAACTATGGCTACACCTTC.

This sequence joins TRBV19 and TRBJ2-6; 9 nucleotides align to TRBD1. Looked up from germline, CDR1 is LNHDA and CDR2 is SQIVND (reference sequence). The CDR3 covers 17 residues. V lost 7 bases and J lost 4; bases outside the gene matches: 11. CDR3 bases: TGTGCCAGTATCCCCGGGGGACAGGGATTCGGGGCCAACGTCCTGACTTTC. It is translated as CASIPGGQGFGANVLTF.

The CDR3 sequence: CSARDESAGGPNEQFF. The DNA for the CDR3 is TGCAGTGCTAGGGATGAAAGCGCGGGAGGGCCCAATGAGCAGTTCTTC. This chain joins TRBV20-1 and TRBJ2-1; 9 bases are shared with TRBD2. This CDR3 spans 16 amino acids. Trimming took 3 bases from V and 6 from J; bases not matched to a gene: 12. CDR1 is DFQATT, CDR2 SNEGSKA, per germline (reference sequence).

This clonotype was observed a few times. J is TRBJ2-1 and V is TRBV6-5, with TRBD1 matching over 12 bases. Germline CDR1 and CDR2: MNHEY and SVGAGI. Trimming removed 2 bases from V and 7 bases from J; junction bases left unmatched: 9. The CDR3 is 17 amino acids. For the CDR3, the DNA is TGTGCCAGCAGTTACGGCTCCGGGACAGGGGGCGGAAATGAGCAGTTCTTC. Its protein product is CASSYGSGTGGGNEQFF.

This rearrangement joins TRBV7-8 to TRBJ2-3; D might be TRBD1 (6 bases). The V gene lost 5 bases and the J gene lost 3 bases, with 18 bases spanning the gap. The germline V gene has CDR1 SGHVS and CDR2 FQNEAQ. There are 16 residues in the CDR3. CDR3 in DNA: TGTGCCAGCAGCGTAGGACAGCCCTCCGGGACAGATACGCAGTATTTT. Translated, it gives CASSVGQPSGTDTQYF.

V usage is TRBV20-1 and J usage is TRBJ1-6; TRBD1 might be the D (5 bases). V was cut by 2 bases and J by 7 bases, with 9 bases left in between. The CDR3 spans 13 residues. The germline gives CDR1 DFQATT, CDR2 SNEGSKA (reference sequence). Here the CDR3 DNA reads TGCAGTGCTAGACAGGGCGTCAATTCACCCCTCCACTTT. It translates to CSARQGVNSPLHF.

This clonotype has only one observation. J is TRBJ1-5 and V is TRBV6-6; the match to TRBD1 covers 8 bases. The trim removed 5 bases at V and 2 bases at J, leaving 8 bases unmatched. The germline V gene encodes CDR1 MNHNY and CDR2 SVGAGI (reference sequence). The length of the CDR3 is 16 residues. This chain's CDR3 is CASSQWTGMGNQPQHF. CDR3 DNA sequence: TGTGCCAGCAGTCAATGGACAGGGATGGGCAATCAGCCCCAGCATTTT.

The CDR3 loop reads CASSVEAGANTEAFF. The CDR3 DNA sequence: TGTGCCAGCAGCGTAGAAGCAGGGGCCAACACTGAAGCTTTCTTT. V and J are TRBV9 and TRBJ1-1; TRBD1 might be the D (6 bases). The CDR3 covers 15 residues. V lost 0 bases and J lost 2, with 11 bases in between. Germline V gives CDR1 SGDLS, CDR2 YYNGEE.

V gene TRBV7-9 combines with J gene TRBJ2-1, with 9 positions matching TRBD1. CDR1 is SEHNR and CDR2 is FQNEAQ in the germline V gene (reference sequence). Unmatched junction bases numbered 6, after V lost 5 bases and J lost 4 bases. This CDR3 region has 15 residues. Here the CDR3 reads CASSAGTGQYNEQFF. The CDR3 DNA follows: TGTGCCAGCAGCGCAGGGACAGGGCAATACAATGAGCAGTTCTTC.

This clonotype came up a few times. The chain carries TRBV20-1 and TRBJ2-5; D may match TRBD1 or TRBD2 (6 bases each). Deletions cut 7 bases from V and 6 bases from J, with 18 bases between. The germline V gene has CDR1 DFQATT and CDR2 SNEGSKA (reference sequence). CDR3 length equals 13 residues. Written as DNA, the CDR3 is TGCAGTGGGAGAGAAACAGGGAGGCAGACCCAGTACTTC. The encoded protein is CSGRETGRQTQYF.

This sequence joins TRBV29-1 and TRBJ2-3, with 13 bases identical to TRBD2. CDR1 and CDR2 (germline): SQVTM, ANQGSEA. This CDR3 has 17 amino acids. J lost 2 bases, V lost 3 bases, and 8 bases had no gene match. In nucleotides, the CDR3 is TGCAGCGTTGAGGAGTTGGGACTAGCGGGGACCACAGATACGCAGTATTTT. It translates to CSVEELGLAGTTDTQYF.